Each of the 21 T cell receptor beta chains below was sequenced from the same sample in a study of OX40 agonist ivuxolimab in advanced cancers. TCRdb keeps only in-frame clones here, not all; method: immunoSEQ multiplex PCR. The table includes around 94,000 clones, roughly 91% detected once. Source: CD4+ or CD8+ T cells sorted from blood, taken in a trial of the OX40 agonist ivuxolimab. These receptors were taken from an adult with an advanced solid tumor such as melanoma, head and neck, liver or kidney cancer.

This chain joins TRBV6-5 and TRBJ2-7; 7 bases are a match to TRBD1. The ends lost 2 bases at V and 0 bases at J; junction bases unmatched: 1. Germline V gene lookup returns CDR1 MNHEY and CDR2 SVGAGI. CDR3 size: 14 residues. The DNA of the CDR3 is TGTGCCAGCAGTTACAGGGGGCACTCCTACGAGCAGTACTTC. Its protein product is CASSYRGHSYEQYF.

The genes are TRBV7-2 and TRBJ2-1; D is undetermined. Looked up from germline, CDR1 is SGHTA and CDR2 is FQGNSA. This CDR3 contains 15 residues. V shed 1 base and J shed 0 bases, with 7 bases lying between them. CDR3 coding DNA: TGTGCCAGCAGCTTAGTTCTGGGCTCCTACAATGAGCAGTTCTTC. Translating it yields CASSLVLGSYNEQFF.

Only one count was recorded for this clone. The V gene is TRBV10-1, the J gene TRBJ2-7; 9 bases match TRBD2. This CDR3 comprises 15 residues. J lost 2 bases, V lost 3 bases, and 5 bases had no gene match. Germline values: CDR1 WNHNN, CDR2 SYGVQD (reference sequence). CDR3 protein: CASSERRGGPYEQYF. CDR3 bases: TGCGCCAGCAGTGAAAGGCGGGGGGGCCCCTACGAGCAGTACTTC.

The V call is TRBV5-1, the J call TRBJ2-7, with 8 nucleotides matching TRBD1. The CDR3 loop spans 14 amino acids. With 6 bases clipped from V and 0 bases from J, the junction kept 5 bases outside the gene matches. In germline, CDR1 is SGHRS, CDR2 YFSETQ. The CDR3: CASTRQGSSYEQYF. In DNA, the CDR3 is TGCGCCAGCACCCGACAGGGGAGCTCCTACGAGCAGTACTTC.

The chain links TRBV11-3 to TRBJ2-7; D is possibly TRBD1 or TRBD2 (7 bases each). The CDR3 loop spans 16 amino acids. Germline lookup yields CDR1 SGHNT and CDR2 YENEEA. V dropped 5 bases and J dropped 2 bases, with 19 bases sitting between them. CDR3 region: CASSPGGGAGAYEQYF. CDR3 bases: TGTGCCAGCAGCCCAGGGGGGGGCGCGGGTGCCTACGAGCAGTACTTC.

The chain links TRBV5-4 to TRBJ1-2; D unclear. The CDR3 extends over 15 amino acids. Germline V gene sequence: CDR1 SGHNT, CDR2 YYREEE (reference sequence). The V gene lost 0 bases and the J gene lost 4 bases, with 13 bases spanning the gap. CDR3 amino acids: CASSLAERTVYGYTF. As DNA, the CDR3 is TGTGCCAGCAGCTTGGCCGAAAGGACCGTCTATGGCTACACCTTC.

This clone was recorded once. The J gene is TRBJ2-7, the V gene TRBV19; 8 nucleotides agree with TRBD1. Germline V gene lookup returns CDR1 LNHDA and CDR2 SQIVND (reference sequence). With 3 bases clipped from V and 0 bases from J, the junction kept 7 bases outside the gene matches. The CDR3 extends over 16 amino acids. The CDR3 here is CASSILRTGSSYEQYF. Written as DNA, the CDR3 is TGTGCCAGTAGTATCCTACGGACAGGGAGCTCCTACGAGCAGTACTTC.

Only one count was recorded for this clone. The CDR3 region is CASSLTGGEKLFF. DNA for the CDR3: TGCGCCAGCAGCCTGACAGGTGGTGAAAAACTGTTTTTT. The V and J genes are TRBV4-1 and TRBJ1-4, with D possibly being TRBD1 (6 bases). Germline V CDR1 and CDR2: MGHRA, YSYEKL. V lost 4 bases to trimming and J lost 7 bases, with 10 bases between them. There are 13 residues in the CDR3.

The rearrangement joins TRBV7-2 to TRBJ2-5; 9 positions agree with TRBD1. Trimming took 3 bases from V and 8 from J; bases not matched to a gene: 4. Germline CDR1 and CDR2: SGHTA and FQGNSA. This CDR3 has 13 amino acids. CDR3 coding DNA: TGTGCCAGCAGCTTTCCGGACAGGGGTACCCAGTACTTC. Its translation is CASSFPDRGTQYF.

The chain is built from TRBV5-6 and TRBJ1-3, with D perhaps TRBD1 (6 bases). Germline-derived CDR1 and CDR2 are SGHDT and YYEEEE. V was pared by 0 bases and J by 2 bases, with 15 bases between. The CDR3 spans 17 residues. The CDR3 here is CASSLDFGGRAGNTIYF. The DNA for the CDR3 is TGTGCCAGCAGCTTGGATTTCGGGGGCAGGGCTGGAAACACCATATATTTT.

The V call is TRBV19, the J call TRBJ1-2, with a possible D match to TRBD1 (6 bases). This CDR3 is 12 amino acids long. Trimming shortened V by 4 bases and J by 5 bases, and 8 bases separated the two germline ends. CDR1 and CDR2 (germline): LNHDA, SQIVND (reference sequence). In nucleotides, the CDR3 is TGTGCCAGTAGTAACAGGGATTATGGCTACACCTTC. Protein: CASSNRDYGYTF. The whole variable domain, filled in from reference TRBV19 and TRBJ1-2, reads DGGITQSPKYLFRKEGQNVTLSCEQNLNHDAMYWYRQDPGQGLRLIYYSQIVNDFQKGDIAEGYSVSREKKESFPLTVTSAQKNPTAFYLCASSNRDYGYTFGSGTRLTVV.

The V and J genes are TRBV11-2 and TRBJ1-4, with 10 bases that match TRBD1. The CDR3 sequence is 14 residues long. Looked up from germline, CDR1 is SGHAT and CDR2 is FQNNGV. The V segment lost 1 base and the J segment 8 bases; nucleotides outside the gene matches: 1. The CDR3 coding sequence is TGTGCCAGCAGCTTAGGACAGGGGGCGGAAAAACTGTTTTTT. Encoded protein: CASSLGQGAEKLFF.

The table lists this clone with a few counts. V and J are TRBV5-1 and TRBJ2-7; 12 nucleotides line up with TRBD2. V dropped 4 bases and J dropped 5; count of bases not matched to a gene: 7. CDR3 length: 15 amino acids. CDR1 and CDR2 (germline): SGHRS, YFSETQ. In DNA, the CDR3 is TGCGCCAGCAGCCGGACTAGCGGGGATGATGACGAGCAGTACTTC. Its translation is CASSRTSGDDDEQYF.

This sequence joins TRBV6-5 and TRBJ1-1, with 7 bases fitting TRBD1. J lost 6 bases, V lost 4 bases, and 8 bases had no gene match. This CDR3 spans 14 amino acids. From germline, CDR1 is MNHEY and CDR2 SVGAGI. The CDR3 nucleotides read TGTGCCAGCAGTTTGACAGGGAGTAAAGCTGAAGCTTTCTTT. Its translation is CASSLTGSKAEAFF.

V gene TRBV5-6 combines with J gene TRBJ1-3; the D is unclear. Trimming stripped 4 bases from V and 3 bases from J, with 20 bases between. This CDR3 is built from 17 residues. Germline V gene data show CDR1 as SGHDT and CDR2 as YYEEEE. Here the CDR3 DNA reads TGTGCCAGCAGCCCCCATGACGGTATCGGGTTTGGAAACACCATATATTTT. It translates to CASSPHDGIGFGNTIYF.

This sequence joins TRBV2 and TRBJ1-3; no definite D call. This CDR3 comprises 14 residues. The germline CDR1 and CDR2 sequences are SNHLY and FYNNEI. Trimming removed 4 bases from V and 2 bases from J, with 9 bases in between. CDR3 residues: CASSVQPAGNTIYF. CDR3 in DNA: TGTGCCAGCAGTGTCCAGCCGGCTGGAAACACCATATATTTT.

This clone was observed a single time. CDR3 residues: CASSKSGLAVYNEQFF. The DNA of the CDR3 is TGTGCCAGCAGCAAGTCAGGACTAGCGGTCTACAATGAGCAGTTCTTC. The chain employs TRBV14 and TRBJ2-1; 10 nucleotides match TRBD2. The CDR3 is 16 residues long. V was pared by 5 bases and J by 3 bases, with 7 bases of the junction left unmatched. Germline V gene data show CDR1 as SGHDN and CDR2 as FVKESK.

V gene TRBV10-1 combines with J gene TRBJ2-6; D call uncertain. Trimming stripped 2 bases from V and 0 bases from J, with 8 bases between. CDR1 is WNHNN, CDR2 SYGVQD, per germline (reference sequence). The CDR3 is 16 amino acids. In DNA, the CDR3 is TGCGCCAGCAGTGAGGGGCAGGCCTCTGGGGCCAACGTCCTGACTTTC. It translates to CASSEGQASGANVLTF.

The chain has TRBV27 and TRBJ1-4; TRBD1 is a possible D gene (5 bases). The CDR3 extends over 15 amino acids. Germline CDR1 reads MNHEY; CDR2 reads SMNVEV (reference sequence). V lost 3 bases and J lost 3, with 11 bases in between. The CDR3 reads CASSLGGLANEKLFF. CDR3 sequence (DNA): TGTGCCAGCAGTTTGGGGGGGTTAGCTAATGAAAAACTGTTTTTT.

The chain is built from TRBV6-5 and TRBJ1-1; possibly TRBD1 for D (5 bases). The length of the CDR3 is 13 residues. V lost 5 bases, J lost 1 base, and 8 bases lay in between. Germline assignment: CDR1 MNHEY and CDR2 SVGAGI. CDR3 residues: CASSGGGNTEAFF. The CDR3 region has the DNA TGTGCCAGCAGTGGGGGGGGGAACACTGAAGCTTTCTTT.

The chain is built from TRBV7-9 and TRBJ2-4, with D uncertain. This CDR3 has 15 residues. V gave up 5 bases and J gave up 0 bases, with 11 bases separating them. Germline values: CDR1 SEHNR, CDR2 FQNEAQ (reference sequence). CDR3 protein: CASSPMDLAKNIQYF. For the CDR3, the DNA is TGTGCCAGCAGCCCCATGGATTTAGCCAAAAACATTCAGTACTTC.